The 16 T cell receptor beta chains listed next were all sequenced from one sample in a study of T cells in Graves' hyperthyroidism and ophthalmopathy. The source material, RNA transcripts, was used to amplify TCR beta CDR3 regions. First-round RT-PCR targeting the TCR CDR3 was performed with the HTBI primer set. TCRdb reprocessed the multiplex PCR reads with MiXCR, giving one entry per CDR3 protein. The sample holds a few hundred thousand distinct CDR3 sequences, roughly 15% seen once. Sequencing was done on a sample of blood. The receptor set was obtained from a woman aged 25 to 39 with Graves' ophthalmopathy.

This clonotype has a count of ten or more. This rearrangement joins TRBV16 to TRBJ1-6; D remains ambiguous. The germline gives CDR1 KGHSY, CDR2 FQNENV. The CDR3 extends over 12 amino acids. V was clipped by 8 bases and J by 11 bases, with 13 bases between them. CDR3 amino acids: CASFSTSAPLHF. CDR3 nucleotide sequence: TGTGCCAGCTTTTCGACGTCGGCACCCCTCCACTTT.

With respect to this clonotype: One end of the junction varies from germline; a read error may be responsible. The chain uses TRBV27 and TRBJ2-2, with D tentatively TRBD1 or TRBD2 (5 bases each). Germline values: CDR1 MNHEY, CDR2 SMNVEV (reference sequence). CDR3 length: 13 amino acids. The CDR3 bases are TGTGCCAGTCATAAAGGGGTCACCGGGAAGCTGTTTTTT. Translation gives CASHKGVTGKLFF.

On this clonotype: A single base separates this from a much larger clone, so it may be a read error. This sequence joins TRBV6-1 and TRBJ1-5; D gene uncertain. Germline V gene sequence: CDR1 MNHNS, CDR2 SASEGT. This CDR3 has 13 amino acids. The V end lost 3 bases, the J end lost 3 bases, and 6 bases lay between the germline ends. The DNA of the CDR3 is TGTGCCAGCAGTGAGTCCCACAATCAGCCCCAGCATTTT. As protein: CASSESHNQPQHF.

This clonotype was recorded many times. The rearrangement links TRBV18 to TRBJ1-1; D might be TRBD1 (6 bases). CDR3 length: 15 amino acids. Trimming removed 1 base at V and 1 base at J, with 10 bases between. The germline CDR1 and CDR2 sequences are KGHSH and LQKENI. In nucleotides, the CDR3 is TGTGCCAGCTCACCACTTAAACAGGGGAACACTGAAGCTTTCTTT. Its translation is CASSPLKQGNTEAFF.

This chain joins TRBV3-1 and TRBJ2-3, with 7 bases identical to TRBD2. The germline CDR1 and CDR2 sequences are LGHDT and YNNKEL (reference sequence). This CDR3 contains 13 residues. Trimming at V came to 5 bases and at J to 8 bases, leaving 7 bases not matched to a gene. Here the CDR3 DNA reads TGTGCCAGCAGCTTGGGGGGGGTGGGTACGCAGTATTTT. It yields the protein CASSLGGVGTQYF.

This clonotype came up many times. J is TRBJ2-7 and V is TRBV27, with 11 bases identical to TRBD1. The J segment lost 3 bases and the V segment lost 2 bases, leaving 6 bases of the junction unmatched. Germline lookup yields CDR1 MNHEY and CDR2 SMNVEV (reference sequence). CDR3 size: 16 residues. CDR3 sequence reads: CASSLQRTGGYYEQYF. In DNA form, the CDR3 reads TGTGCCAGCAGTTTACAGAGGACAGGGGGCTACTACGAGCAGTACTTC.

This clonotype was detected a few times. The chain couples TRBV6-1 to TRBJ2-2, with 10 bases that match TRBD1. Per the germline V gene, CDR1 is MNHNS and CDR2 is SASEGT. Trimming took 9 bases from V and 6 from J; bases not matched to a gene: 7. The CDR3 contains 14 residues. Here the CDR3 DNA reads TGTGCCAGTGGGGACAGGGGAGTTCCCGGGGAGCTGTTTTTT. Its translation: CASGDRGVPGELFF.

This clonotype was picked up one time. The chain recombines TRBV6-2 or TRBV6-3 with TRBJ2-5, with D uncertain. V dropped 5 bases and J dropped 1 base, with 11 bases sitting between them. The CDR3 extends over 14 amino acids. The germline V gene has CDR1 MNHEY and CDR2 SVGEGT. The DNA for the CDR3 is TGTGCCAGCAGTGTAACCTGGCCCCAAGAGACCCAGTACTTC. Encoded protein: CASSVTWPQETQYF.

The CDR3, as DNA: TGCGCCAGCAGTGAGGGCGGGACAATCTACGAGCAGTACTTC. It specifies CASSEGGTIYEQYF. The J gene is TRBJ2-7, the V gene TRBV10-1; possibly TRBD1 or TRBD2 for D (6 bases each). The V end lost 2 bases, the J end lost 3 bases, and 11 bases lay between the germline ends. The CDR3 totals 14 residues. Germline values: CDR1 WNHNN, CDR2 SYGVQD (reference sequence).

This clonotype was counted ten times or more. This chain connects TRBV18 to TRBJ1-1, with TRBD1 identical over 8 bases. There are 16 residues in the CDR3. Germline V CDR1 and CDR2: KGHSH, LQKENI. The trim removed 2 bases at V and 3 bases at J, leaving 8 bases unmatched. This CDR3 reads CASSPSGGKRDTEAFF. The CDR3 DNA sequence: TGTGCCAGCTCACCATCAGGGGGCAAGAGGGACACTGAAGCTTTCTTT.

This clonotype was detected many times. The J gene is TRBJ2-1, the V gene TRBV7-6, with D perhaps matching TRBD1 (5 bases). Trimming removed 5 bases from V and 0 bases from J, with 17 bases in between. CDR1 is SGHVS and CDR2 is FNYEAQ in the germline V gene. This CDR3 spans 17 amino acids. The CDR3 loop reads CASSPRSDTSSYNEQFF. CDR3 bases: TGTGCCAGCAGCCCGCGCTCGGACACGAGCTCCTACAATGAGCAGTTCTTC. The full variable domain, its missing parts supplied by reference TRBV7-6 and TRBJ2-1, is GAGVSQSPRYKVTKRGQDVALRCDPISGHVSLYWYRQALGQGPEFLTYFNYEAQQDKSGLPNDRFSAERPEGSISTLTIQRTEQRDSAMYRCASSPRSDTSSYNEQFFGPGTRLTVL.

This clonotype was counted many times. The chain recombines TRBV27 with TRBJ2-5, with 9 bases fitting TRBD1. Germline V CDR1 and CDR2: MNHEY, SMNVEV (reference sequence). The V segment lost 6 bases and the J segment 5 bases; nucleotides outside the gene matches: 7. CDR3 length: 14 residues. CDR3 residues: CASRPQGARETQYF. In DNA, the CDR3 is TGTGCCAGCAGGCCACAGGGGGCGAGGGAGACCCAGTACTTC.

The chain recombines TRBV19 with TRBJ2-4; tentative D call: TRBD2 (6 bases). With 6 bases removed from V and 4 bases from J, the gap between germline ends came to 13 bases. Looked up from germline, CDR1 is LNHDA and CDR2 is SQIVND (reference sequence). The length of the CDR3 is 14 residues. As DNA, the CDR3 is TGTGCCAGTAGGGTGGCCGGGACTAAAAACATTCAGTACTTC. Translated, it gives CASRVAGTKNIQYF.

At least ten counts were recorded for this clonotype. The CDR3 protein is CATSDSGLETQYF. CDR3 in DNA: TGTGCCACCAGTGATTCTGGCCTAGAGACCCAGTACTTC. This chain joins TRBV24-1 and TRBJ2-5; D is undetermined. CDR1 is KGHDR, CDR2 SFDVKD, per germline. There are 13 residues in the CDR3. V dropped 2 bases and J dropped 4 bases, with 7 bases sitting between them.

This clonotype has more than one count but fewer than ten. This may stem from a read error, because a much larger clone lies one nucleotide away. The chain has TRBV28 and TRBJ1-2; D may be TRBD1 (6 bases). The germline V gene encodes CDR1 MDHEN and CDR2 SYDVKM. The length of the CDR3 is 16 residues. Between the trimmed V and J ends, which lost 5 bases and 0 bases, there was a span of 16 bases. The CDR3, as DNA: TGTGCCAGCAGTCACAATAGTCCAGGGGCTAACTATGGCTACACCTTC. Translation gives CASSHNSPGANYGYTF.

This clonotype was seen ten or more times. The chain is built from TRBV6-1 and TRBJ1-2, with 7 positions matching TRBD1. The V gene end was trimmed by 3 bases and the J gene end by 3 bases; junction bases not matched to a gene: 7. Germline lookup yields CDR1 MNHNS and CDR2 SASEGT. The CDR3 is 15 residues long. For the CDR3, the DNA is TGTGCCAGCAGTGAGACAGGGATAGGCTACTATGGCTACACCTTC. Translated: CASSETGIGYYGYTF.